These T cell receptor beta chains were read from a single sample in a study of blood T cell repertoires in COVID-19. The repertoire was sequenced with immunoSEQ multiplex PCR; TCRdb's copy has only in-frame clones and lacks some. The sample has 250,000 to 400,000 clones, more than 75% seen once. Sequenced: peripheral blood. These receptors were collected from a man in his fifties or sixties with active or convalescent COVID-19. Both conserved end residues are part of each CDR3. Only some rows state a clone size, as once, few, many or a class for expanded clones.

TRBJ1-2	TRBV3-1/TRBV3-2	.	CASSQDEGTGGYTF
TRBJ2-3	TRBV5-4	.	CASSSGLAGQRRGTDTQYF
TRBJ2-3	TRBV27	.	CASRASGADTQYF
TRBJ2-3	TRBV15	.	CATSSGLAGDTDTQYF
TRBJ2-1	TRBV4-2	.	CASSRDSAGTLNEQFF
TRBJ2-5	TRBV27	.	CASSLKSGQETQYF
TRBJ1-2	TRBV7-9	.	CASSFGQGTFGYGYTF
TRBJ1-5	TRBV19	.	CASQPGTGFNQPQHF
TRBJ1-6	TRBV28	.	CASSPLGAPSSYNSPLHF
TRBJ1-5	TRBV28	.	CASSSRGLSNQPQHF
TRBJ1-6	TRBV14	once	CASSQETGIRNSPLHF
TRBJ2-1	TRBV5-6	.	CASSLGRPSNEQFF
TRBJ1-6	TRBV18	once	CASSPQGTGTYFNSPLHF
TRBJ2-3	TRBV21-1	.	CASSKRESGRRVHPTDTQYF
TRBJ1-2	TRBV18	once	CASSPSGQGNYGYTF
TRBJ1-5	TRBV28	few	CASSLQGIGQPQHF
TRBJ2-7	TRBV18	.	CASSPGPGGQYF
TRBJ2-7	TRBV2	.	CASNGELYEQYF
TRBJ2-1	TRBV2	.	CASHSSGRYNEQFF
TRBJ2-5	TRBV9	.	CASSVAGGLGETQYF
TRBJ1-5	TRBV19	.	CAWSFDRELLQPQHF
TRBJ1-2	TRBV5-5	.	CASSPRDSYGYTF
TRBJ1-6	TRBV28	.	CASIQSQGSPLHF
TRBJ2-2	TRBV5-1	.	CASSQTSGGTPGELFF
TRBJ2-7	TRBV7-9	.	CASSTGQGNYEQYF
TRBJ2-7	TRBV12-5	.	CARHSSALRQGGYEQYF
TRBJ1-5	TRBV6-5	few	CASSYPGQPQHF
TRBJ1-1	TRBV28	.	CASSPSLEGTEAFF
TRBJ2-7	TRBV5-1	.	CASSTTGYEQYF
TRBJ2-1	TRBV30	.	CAWTRDTGAGNEQFF
TRBJ1-1	TRBV15	.	CATSRGLTEAFF
TRBJ2-1	TRBV19	few	CASTTIGLAGSSYNEQFF
TRBJ2-3	TRBV4-2	.	CASSQGNGGATDTQYF
TRBJ1-1	TRBV27	.	CASSLTTGLMSTEAFF
TRBJ2-7	TRBV3-1/TRBV3-2	.	CASSQEGGGPYEQYF
TRBJ1-4	TRBV30	few	CAWSFRQGEKLFF
TRBJ2-7	TRBV7-2	.	CASSSPAGGPTGHEQYF
TRBJ2-1	TRBV20-1	once	CSAPRRDYRFF
TRBJ2-3	TRBV7-8	.	CASSARPGTENTDTQYF
TRBJ2-3	TRBV2	.	CASSEQRGGRTDTQYF
TRBJ2-1	TRBV11-2	few	CASSLRSATYNEQFF
TRBJ1-5	TRBV2	.	CASSERRGREGQPQHF
TRBJ2-2	TRBV7-2	once	CASSRQWDTRNTGELFF
TRBJ2-6	TRBV4-3	.	CASSQAPRGLGANVLTF
TRBJ2-1	TRBV9	.	CASSAWDRDPALSYNEQFF
TRBJ1-4	TRBV5-5	.	CASSLQGTNEKLFF